This entry lists 29 T cell receptor beta chains sequenced from one sample in a study of cytomegalovirus exposure and HLA in healthy donors. Primers: 60 Vbeta forward and 13 Jbeta reverse. Only in-frame clones appear in the TCRdb table, and some are missing; sequencing was by immunoSEQ multiplex PCR. The sample has roughly 100,000 clones, roughly 15% seen once. The sequenced sample consisted of PBMCs. These TCRs come from a female donor in good health and CMV-seronegative.

This clone appeared a few times. The sample holds other DNA sequences that translate to the same CDR3. The rearrangement uses TRBV5-4 and TRBJ2-3, with TRBD2 as a possible D gene (6 bases). This CDR3 spans 13 amino acids. Trimming stripped 2 bases from V and 6 bases from J, with 10 bases between. CDR1 is SGHNT and CDR2 is YYREEE in the germline V gene (reference sequence). The CDR3 DNA is TGTGCCAGCAGCTTAGCTGGGGGGGATACGCAGTATTTT. Its translation: CASSLAGGDTQYF.

V gene TRBV27 combines with J gene TRBJ1-6; D is undetermined. In germline, CDR1 is MNHEY, CDR2 SMNVEV (reference sequence). Trimming took 6 bases from V and 0 from J, leaving 9 bases between them. The CDR3 covers 15 residues. The CDR3 DNA is TGTGCCAGCAGGCTCCGGGGCTCCTATAATTCACCCCTCCACTTT. Translating it yields CASRLRGSYNSPLHF.

This clone was observed a few times. The chain combines TRBV6-8 with TRBJ2-5; 11 nucleotides line up with TRBD1. V lost 2 bases, J lost 3 bases, and 17 bases stayed unmatched. The CDR3 covers 20 residues. CDR1 and CDR2 from the germline V gene are MNHGY and SAAAGT. The CDR3 DNA follows: TGTGCCAGCAGTTACCCGAACTCATCCAAGGGGACAGGGGGGAAAGAGACCCAGTACTTC. This translates into CASSYPNSSKGTGGKETQYF.

The chain is built from TRBV11-2 and TRBJ1-1; no firm D call. The length of the CDR3 is 13 residues. V was pared by 5 bases and J by 0 bases, with 7 bases between. From germline, CDR1 is SGHAT and CDR2 FQNNGV. CDR3 loop: CASSQYMNTEAFF. The CDR3, as DNA: TGTGCCAGCAGCCAGTATATGAACACTGAAGCTTTCTTT.

The V call is TRBV6-5, the J call TRBJ2-5, with TRBD1 identical over 7 bases. The CDR3 contains 15 residues. Unmatched junction bases numbered 7, after V lost 5 bases and J lost 1 base. Per the germline V gene, CDR1 is MNHEY and CDR2 is SVGAGI. The CDR3 nucleotides are TGTGCCAGCAGTACCCAATGGGACAGCCAAGAGACCCAGTACTTC. It codes for CASSTQWDSQETQYF.

The CDR3 loop reads CAISSGGAGTEAFF. The CDR3 DNA follows: TGTGCCATCAGTTCAGGGGGCGCGGGCACTGAAGCTTTCTTT. This chain links TRBV10-3 with TRBJ1-1, with 8 nucleotides matching TRBD1. The germline gives CDR1 ENHRY, CDR2 SYGVKD. J gave up 4 bases and V 5 bases, and 6 bases lay outside the gene matches. The CDR3 length is 14 residues.

This clone turned up a few times. V gene TRBV27 combines with J gene TRBJ2-3, with D maybe TRBD2 (5 bases). The CDR3 is 13 residues long. Germline CDR1 reads MNHEY; CDR2 reads SMNVEV (reference sequence). The V end lost 3 bases, the J end lost 12 bases, and 16 bases lay between the germline ends. CDR3 loop: CASSLSTGGPQYF. CDR3 DNA: TGTGCCAGCAGTTTGTCGACCGGAGGTCCCCAGTATTTT.

The table lists this clone with a few counts. The chain has TRBV7-8 and TRBJ2-5; D might be TRBD1 (5 bases). CDR3 length: 14 residues. V was shortened by 0 bases and J by 2 bases, with 7 bases between the two germline ends. Germline V CDR1 and CDR2: SGHVS, FQNEAQ. The CDR3 region has the DNA TGTGCCAGCAGCTTAGCACAGGCTCAAGAGACCCAGTACTTC. This sequence encodes CASSLAQAQETQYF.

This chain joins TRBV13 and TRBJ1-2; D ambiguous. The germline V and J ends were trimmed by 5 bases and 7 bases, with 11 bases remaining between them. Germline V gene sequence: CDR1 PRHDT, CDR2 FYEKMQ (reference sequence). This CDR3 is 12 amino acids long. CDR3 in DNA: TGTGCCAGCAGCCTCCCCCCGCGTGGCTACACCTTC. Residues: CASSLPPRGYTF.

This sequence joins TRBV30 and TRBJ1-5; D is possibly TRBD1 (6 bases). The germline CDR1 and CDR2 sequences are GTSNPN and SVGIG (reference sequence). The ends were cut back, 4 bases at V and 3 bases at J, with 16 bases in the middle. The CDR3 length is 15 residues. The CDR3 is CAWTDRSRANQPQHF. CDR3 bases: TGTGCCTGGACTGACAGGAGCAGAGCCAATCAGCCCCAGCATTTT. Full variable domain (remainder filled in from reference TRBV30 and TRBJ1-5): SQTIHQWPATLVQPVGSPLSLECTVEGTSNPNLYWYRQAAGRGLQLLFYSVGIGQISSEVPQNLSASRPQDRQFILSSKKLLLSDSGFYLCAWTDRSRANQPQHFGDGTRLSIL.

The sample holds a few counts of this clone. V usage is TRBV2 and J usage is TRBJ1-4; possibly TRBD1 for D (5 bases). CDR1 is SNHLY, CDR2 FYNNEI, per germline. V gave up 7 bases and J gave up 10 bases, with 19 bases separating them. The CDR3 has 14 amino acids. The CDR3 is CASTATGGERKLFF. In nucleotides, the CDR3 is TGTGCCAGCACCGCGACGGGGGGAGAGAGAAAACTGTTTTTT.

This clone has a single count. V and J are TRBV4-2 and TRBJ2-1, with TRBD2 matching 13 bases. The CDR3 is made up of 16 amino acids. Germline CDR1 LGHNA, CDR2 YNFKEQ. V lost 4 bases to trimming and J lost 3 bases; unmatched junction nucleotides: 3. The CDR3 here is CASSPRTSGGYNEQFF. The CDR3 coding sequence is TGTGCCAGCAGCCCACGGACTAGCGGGGGCTACAATGAGCAGTTCTTC.

The gene calls are TRBV28 and TRBJ2-3; D is unclear. From germline, CDR1 is MDHEN and CDR2 SYDVKM. The germline V and J ends were trimmed by 8 bases and 2 bases, with 5 bases remaining between them. There are 11 residues in the CDR3. The CDR3 DNA sequence: TGTGCCAGCGTAAACACAGATACGCAGTATTTT. Amino acids: CASVNTDTQYF. Full variable domain (rest looked up from reference TRBV28 and TRBJ2-3): DVKVTQSSRYLVKRTGEKVFLECVQDMDHENMFWYRQDPGLGLRLIYFSYDVKMKEKGDIPEGYSVSREKKERFSLILESASTNQTSMYLCASVNTDTQYFGPGTRLTVL.

The V call is TRBV11-3, the J call TRBJ2-5; 8 bases agree with TRBD2. Germline loops: CDR1 SGHNT, CDR2 YENEEA. This CDR3 region has 15 residues. V was clipped by 0 bases and J by 2 bases; unmatched bases: 2. This chain's CDR3 is CASSLEGLEQETQYF. The CDR3 DNA is TGTGCCAGCAGCTTAGAGGGACTAGAGCAAGAGACCCAGTACTTC. The full variable domain, its missing parts supplied by reference TRBV11-3 and TRBJ2-5, is EAGVVQSPRYKIIEKKQPVAFWCNPISGHNTLYWYLQNLGQGPELLIRYENEEAVDDSQLPKDRFSAERLKGVDSTLKIQPAELGDSAVYLCASSLEGLEQETQYFGPGTRLLVL.

The J gene is TRBJ2-7, the V gene TRBV7-2; 11 bases agree with TRBD2. CDR3 length: 15 amino acids. Per germline, CDR1 SGHTA and CDR2 FQGNSA. The ends lost 5 bases at V and 4 bases at J; junction bases unmatched: 7. This CDR3 is CASSPRGLAGYEQYF. DNA for the CDR3: TGTGCCAGCAGCCCCCGAGGACTAGCGGGTTACGAGCAGTACTTC.

This sequence joins TRBV7-9 and TRBJ1-1, with 8 bases fitting TRBD1. Germline trimming cut 7 bases from V and 0 bases from J; bases unmatched to any gene: 4. Germline CDR1 and CDR2: SEHNR and FQNEAQ (reference sequence). The length of the CDR3 is 14 residues. The CDR3 reads CASTRQGMNTEAFF. CDR3 nucleotide sequence: TGTGCCAGCACCCGACAGGGGATGAACACTGAAGCTTTCTTT.

The J gene is TRBJ2-2, the V gene TRBV15; 7 bases match TRBD2. The CDR3 extends over 14 amino acids. J gave up 2 bases and V 5 bases, and 2 bases lay outside the gene matches. Germline assignment: CDR1 LNHNV and CDR2 YYDKDF (reference sequence). The CDR3 nucleotides read TGTGCCACCAGCGGGAGGGCCAACACCGGGGAGCTGTTTTTT. Its protein product is CATSGRANTGELFF.

The chain uses TRBV7-9 and TRBJ2-1; possibly TRBD1 for D (6 bases). CDR1 and CDR2 (germline): SEHNR, FQNEAQ (reference sequence). V was shortened by 2 bases and J by 3 bases, with 17 bases between the two germline ends. The CDR3 contains 17 residues. The CDR3 DNA reads TGTGCCAGCAGCTTACAGGGGACCTGGGCAAACTACAATGAGCAGTTCTTC. Its protein product is CASSLQGTWANYNEQFF. Complete variable domain (other parts from reference TRBV7-9 and TRBJ2-1): DTGVSQNPRHKITKRGQNVTFRCDPISEHNRLYWYRQTLGQGPEFLTYFQNEAQLEKSRLLSDRFSAERPKGSFSTLEIQRTEQGDSAMYLCASSLQGTWANYNEQFFGPGTRLTVL.

There are a few counts of this clone. This chain links TRBV5-1 with TRBJ2-1; TRBD2 is a possible D gene (5 bases). Germline loops: CDR1 SGHRS, CDR2 YFSETQ. With 4 bases removed from V and 2 bases from J, the gap between germline ends came to 16 bases. This CDR3 has 16 amino acids. The CDR3 DNA reads as TGCGCCAGCAGCGTCACTAGTACTTCTACCTACAATGAGCAGTTCTTC. Encoded protein: CASSVTSTSTYNEQFF.

This clone has only a few counts. The gene calls are TRBV9 and TRBJ2-2; 10 positions agree with TRBD2. The J segment lost 7 bases and the V segment lost 1 base, leaving 7 bases of the junction unmatched. CDR3 size: 16 residues. Germline V CDR1 and CDR2: SGDLS, YYNGEE. CDR3 protein: CASSVTGTSEIGELFF. Written as DNA, the CDR3 is TGTGCCAGCAGCGTAACTGGGACTAGCGAAATCGGGGAGCTGTTTTTT.

The table lists this clone with a few counts. The chain is built from TRBV29-1 and TRBJ1-1; TRBD1 agrees at 8 bases. The CDR3 contains 13 residues. Germline CDR1 reads SQVTM; CDR2 reads ANQGSEA. J lost 4 bases, V lost 8 bases, and 9 bases had no gene match. This chain's CDR3 is CSHTGGMGTEAFF. The CDR3 bases are TGCAGCCATACAGGGGGTATGGGCACTGAAGCTTTCTTT. The whole variable domain, filled in from reference TRBV29-1 and TRBJ1-1, reads SAVISQKPSRDICQRGTSLTIQCQVDSQVTMMFWYRQQPGQSLTLIATANQGSEATYESGFVIDKFPISRPNLTFSTLTVSNMSPEDSSIYLCSHTGGMGTEAFFGQGTRLTVV.

The V gene is TRBV6-4, the J gene TRBJ1-2; no clear D gene. Germline assignment: CDR1 MRHNA and CDR2 SNTAGT. The CDR3 extends over 16 amino acids. The ends were cut back, 2 bases at V and 4 bases at J, with 17 bases in the middle. CDR3 protein: CASSDPERILPYGYTF. The CDR3 DNA is TGTGCCAGCAGTGACCCCGAACGTATACTACCCTATGGCTACACCTTC.

V gene TRBV20-1 combines with J gene TRBJ2-4; 9 bases match TRBD1. Germline CDR1 is DFQATT and CDR2 is SNEGSKA (reference sequence). Trimming cost V 5 bases and J 8 bases; bases outside gene matches: 1. This CDR3 has 11 residues. CDR3 residues: CSAWDRDIQYF. Written as DNA, the CDR3 is TGCAGTGCTTGGGACAGGGACATTCAGTACTTC.

A few counts support this clone. The CDR3, as DNA: TGTGCCACCCTATTGGACTTGACAGGGACGGTCTTTAGCAATCAGCCCCAGCATTTT. It specifies CATLLDLTGTVFSNQPQHF. The genes are TRBV28 and TRBJ1-5, with 7 bases that match TRBD1. The length of the CDR3 is 19 residues. V was clipped by 10 bases and J by 0 bases; unmatched bases: 21. Per the germline V gene, CDR1 is MDHEN and CDR2 is SYDVKM.

The table lists this clone with a few counts. CDR3 protein: CASSDSAALYNEQFF. DNA for the CDR3: TGTGCCAGCAGTGACTCGGCGGCATTGTACAATGAGCAGTTCTTC. This chain uses TRBV6-4 with TRBJ2-1, with D unresolved. Germline-derived CDR1 and CDR2 are MRHNA and SNTAGT. Trimming took 0 bases from V and 4 from J, leaving 10 bases between them. The CDR3 has 15 residues.

This clone was seen only a few times. The chain has TRBV5-1 and TRBJ2-1, with D possibly matching TRBD2 (7 bases). This CDR3 is built from 15 residues. V was shortened by 0 bases and J by 4 bases, with 11 bases between the two germline ends. Germline V gene data show CDR1 as SGHRS and CDR2 as YFSETQ. In DNA form, the CDR3 reads TGCGCCAGCAGCTTGGGCAGGGGAGGGTACAATGAGCAGTTCTTC. Its translation is CASSLGRGGYNEQFF.

This clone was picked up a small number of times. V and J are TRBV6-5 and TRBJ2-5; possibly TRBD2 for D (6 bases). Deletions cut 5 bases from V and 5 bases from J, with 6 bases between. The germline V gene has CDR1 MNHEY and CDR2 SVGAGI. The CDR3 loop spans 11 amino acids. CDR3 DNA: TGTGCCAGCAGTCGGGAGGAGACCCAGTACTTC. It specifies CASSREETQYF.

The J gene is TRBJ2-7, the V gene TRBV12-2; the DNA was not compared with TRBD1, the D call given in the table. TRBV12-2 is described as a pseudogene. The CDR3 sequence is 16 residues long. CDR3 region: CASRLVTGDAPYEQYF. Written as DNA, the CDR3 is TGTGCAAGTCGCTTAGTCACAGGGGACGCACCCTACGAGCAGTACTTC.

V is TRBV4-3 and J is TRBJ2-5; D not resolved. The V gene's germline CDR1 is LGHNA and CDR2 YSLEER. Trimming left V 4 bases short and J 5 bases short, with 11 bases between. There are 13 residues in the CDR3. The CDR3 nucleotides are TGCGCCAGCAGCCCCTACCTCCACGAGACCCAGTACTTC. Protein product: CASSPYLHETQYF.